This T cell receptor beta chain was documented in a study of blood T cell repertoires in COVID-19. Study context: Donors in the United States, Italy and Spain gave samples during acute or convalescent COVID-19. Nucleic acid was either cDNA or gDNA, and it came from T cells, B-cell-depleted T cells, or PBMCs.

Enrolled during active infection, Seattle patients were then followed longitudinally. Looked up from germline, CDR1 is LNHDA and CDR2 is SQIVND (reference sequence). Trimming cost V 1 base and J 0 bases; bases outside gene matches: 1. The CDR3 sequence is 15 residues long. Per the original data handling: Quantification of nucleated cells was approximated via reference gene primer amplification. TCRdb keeps only in-frame clones here, not all; method: immunoSEQ multiplex PCR. The V and J calls and the clone size are those of that table, but D and trimming were determined from the DNA. The sample carries about 290,000 clones, roughly 91% recorded once.

The J gene is TRBJ2-7, the V gene TRBV19; 9 bases line up with TRBD1. Sequenced sample: peripheral blood. This sequence was found in a woman aged 30 to 39 with COVID-19, enrolled during active disease. DNA of the CDR3: TGTGCCAGTAGTATAGGACAGGGGGTCTCCTACGAGCAGTACTTC. Its protein product is CASSIGQGVSYEQYF.